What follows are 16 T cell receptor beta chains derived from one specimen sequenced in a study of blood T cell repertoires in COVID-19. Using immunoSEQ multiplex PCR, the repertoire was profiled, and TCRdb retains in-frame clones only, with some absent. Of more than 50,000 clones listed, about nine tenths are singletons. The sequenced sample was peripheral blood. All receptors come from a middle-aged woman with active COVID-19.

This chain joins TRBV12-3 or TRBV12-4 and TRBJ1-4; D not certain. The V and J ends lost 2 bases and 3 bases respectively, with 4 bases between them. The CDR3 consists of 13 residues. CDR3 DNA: TGTGCCAGCAGTTTACGGGCTAATGAAAAACTGTTTTTT. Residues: CASSLRANEKLFF.

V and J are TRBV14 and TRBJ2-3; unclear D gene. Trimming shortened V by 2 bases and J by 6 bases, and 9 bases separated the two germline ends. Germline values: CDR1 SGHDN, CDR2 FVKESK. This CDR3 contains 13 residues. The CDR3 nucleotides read TGTGCCAGCAGCCAACTTAGAGTGGATACGCAGTATTTT. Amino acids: CASSQLRVDTQYF.

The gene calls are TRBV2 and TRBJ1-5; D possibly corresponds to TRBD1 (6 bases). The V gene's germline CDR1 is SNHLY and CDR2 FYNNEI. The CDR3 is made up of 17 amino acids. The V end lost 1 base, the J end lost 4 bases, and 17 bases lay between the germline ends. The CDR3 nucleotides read TGTGCCAGCAGTGAAGAAGTCGTCCTAAGGGGGAATCAGCCCCAGCATTTT. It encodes CASSEEVVLRGNQPQHF.

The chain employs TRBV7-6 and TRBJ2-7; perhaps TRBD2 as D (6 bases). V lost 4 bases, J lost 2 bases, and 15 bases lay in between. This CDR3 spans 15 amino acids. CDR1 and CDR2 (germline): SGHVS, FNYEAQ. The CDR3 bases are TGTGCCAGCAGCTACGGGGGACTGAAACCCTACGAGCAGTACTTC. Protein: CASSYGGLKPYEQYF.

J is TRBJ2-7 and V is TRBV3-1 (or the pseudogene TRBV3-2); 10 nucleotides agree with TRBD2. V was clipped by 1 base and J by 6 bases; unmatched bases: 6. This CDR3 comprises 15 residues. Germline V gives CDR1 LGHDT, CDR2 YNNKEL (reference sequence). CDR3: CASSQGLAGGTEQYF. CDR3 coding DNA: TGTGCCAGCAGCCAAGGGTTAGCGGGGGGCACCGAGCAGTACTTC.

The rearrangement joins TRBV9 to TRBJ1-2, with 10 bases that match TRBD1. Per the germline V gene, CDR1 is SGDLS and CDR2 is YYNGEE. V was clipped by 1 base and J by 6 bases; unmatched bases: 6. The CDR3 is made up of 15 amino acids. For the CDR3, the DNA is TGTGCCAGCAGCGTACGGGACAGGGGTTTCGATGGCTACACCTTC. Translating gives CASSVRDRGFDGYTF.

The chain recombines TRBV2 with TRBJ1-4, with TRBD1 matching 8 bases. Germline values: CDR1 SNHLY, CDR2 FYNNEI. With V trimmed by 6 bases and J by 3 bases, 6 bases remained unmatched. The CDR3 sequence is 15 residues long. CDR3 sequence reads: CASSKDRVANEKLFF. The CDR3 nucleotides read TGTGCCAGCAGCAAGGACAGGGTGGCTAATGAAAAACTGTTTTTT. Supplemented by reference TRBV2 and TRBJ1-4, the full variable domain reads EPEVTQTPSHQVTQMGQEVILRCVPISNHLYFYWYRQILGQKVEFLVSFYNNEISEKSEIFDDQFSVERPDGSNFTLKIRSTKLEDSAMYFCASSKDRVANEKLFFGSGTQLSVL.

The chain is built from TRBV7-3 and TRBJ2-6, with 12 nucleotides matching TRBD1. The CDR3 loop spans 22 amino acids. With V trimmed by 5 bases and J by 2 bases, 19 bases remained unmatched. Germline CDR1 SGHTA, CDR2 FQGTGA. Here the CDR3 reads CASSPRGQGALSVGTGANVLTF. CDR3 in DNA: TGTGCCAGCAGCCCGAGGGGACAGGGGGCGTTAAGTGTGGGGACTGGGGCCAACGTCCTGACTTTC.

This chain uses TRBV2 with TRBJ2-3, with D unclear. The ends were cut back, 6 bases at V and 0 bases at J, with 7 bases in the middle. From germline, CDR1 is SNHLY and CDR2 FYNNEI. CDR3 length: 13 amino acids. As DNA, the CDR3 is TGTGCCAGCAGCGAAACTAGCACAGATACGCAGTATTTT. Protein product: CASSETSTDTQYF.

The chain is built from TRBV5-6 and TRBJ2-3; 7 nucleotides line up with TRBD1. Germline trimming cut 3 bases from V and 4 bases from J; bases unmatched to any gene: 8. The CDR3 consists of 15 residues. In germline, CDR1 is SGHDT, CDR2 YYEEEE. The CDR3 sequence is CASSSPTGNPDTQYF. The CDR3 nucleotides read TGTGCCAGCAGCTCCCCGACAGGGAACCCAGATACGCAGTATTTT. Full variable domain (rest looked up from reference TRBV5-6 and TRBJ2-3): DAGVTQSPTHLIKTRGQQVTLRCSPKSGHDTVSWYQQALGQGPQFIFQYYEEEERQRGNFPDRFSGHQFPNYSSELNVNALLLGDSALYLCASSSPTGNPDTQYFGPGTRLTVL.

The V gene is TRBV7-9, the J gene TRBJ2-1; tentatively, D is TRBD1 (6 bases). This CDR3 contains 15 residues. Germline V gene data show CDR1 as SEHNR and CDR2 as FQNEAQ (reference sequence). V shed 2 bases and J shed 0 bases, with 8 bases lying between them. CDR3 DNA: TGTGCCAGCAGCTTAAGGGGGACCTCCTACAATGAGCAGTTCTTC. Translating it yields CASSLRGTSYNEQFF.

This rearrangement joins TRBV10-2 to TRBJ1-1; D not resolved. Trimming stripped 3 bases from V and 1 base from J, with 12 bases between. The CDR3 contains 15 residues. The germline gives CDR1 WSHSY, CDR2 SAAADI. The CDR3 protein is CASSEFGAANTEAFF. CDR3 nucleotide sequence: TGCGCCAGCAGTGAATTTGGTGCGGCGAACACTGAAGCTTTCTTT.

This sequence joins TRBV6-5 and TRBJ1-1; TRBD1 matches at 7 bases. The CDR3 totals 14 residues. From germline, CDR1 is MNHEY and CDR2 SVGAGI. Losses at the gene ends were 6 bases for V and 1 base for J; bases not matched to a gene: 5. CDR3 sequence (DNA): TGTGCCAGCAGCCCACAGGGGCGGAACACTGAAGCTTTCTTT. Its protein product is CASSPQGRNTEAFF.

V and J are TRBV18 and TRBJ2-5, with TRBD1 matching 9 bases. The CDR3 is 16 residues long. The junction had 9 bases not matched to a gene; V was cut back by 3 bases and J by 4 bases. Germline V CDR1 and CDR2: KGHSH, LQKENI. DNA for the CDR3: TGTGCCAGCTCACCCGGGACAGGGTTAAGAAGAGAGACCCAGTACTTC. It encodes CASSPGTGLRRETQYF.

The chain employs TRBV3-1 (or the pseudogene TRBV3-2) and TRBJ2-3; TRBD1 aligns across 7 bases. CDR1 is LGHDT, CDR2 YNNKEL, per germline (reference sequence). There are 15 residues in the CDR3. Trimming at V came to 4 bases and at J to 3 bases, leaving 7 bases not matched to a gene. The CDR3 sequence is CASSPYRGNTDTQYF. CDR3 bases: TGTGCCAGCAGCCCCTACAGGGGAAATACAGATACGCAGTATTTT.

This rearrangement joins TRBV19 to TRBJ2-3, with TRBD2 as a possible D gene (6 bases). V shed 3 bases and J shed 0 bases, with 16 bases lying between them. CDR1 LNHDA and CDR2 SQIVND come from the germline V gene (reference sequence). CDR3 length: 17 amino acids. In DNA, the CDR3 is TGTGCCAGTAGTATCGGCACGTGGGCGGGGAGCACAGATACGCAGTATTTT. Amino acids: CASSIGTWAGSTDTQYF.